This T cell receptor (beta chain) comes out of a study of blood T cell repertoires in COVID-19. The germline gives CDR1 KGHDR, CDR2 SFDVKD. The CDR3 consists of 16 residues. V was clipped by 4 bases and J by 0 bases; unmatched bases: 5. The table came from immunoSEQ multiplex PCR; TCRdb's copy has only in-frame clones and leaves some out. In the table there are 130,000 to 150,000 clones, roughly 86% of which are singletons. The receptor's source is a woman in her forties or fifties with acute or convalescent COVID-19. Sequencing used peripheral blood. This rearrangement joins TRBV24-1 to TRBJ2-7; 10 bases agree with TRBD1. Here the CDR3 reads CATSDPGQGGSYEQYF. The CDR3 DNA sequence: TGTGCCACCAGTGACCCCGGACAGGGGGGCTCCTACGAGCAGTACTTC.